This T cell receptor (beta chain) was found in a study of Ad26.COV2.S vaccination and SARS-CoV-2 variants. The treatment was: 15 to 20 received Ad26.COV2.S at low or high dose, single or two shots; roughly 5 received placebo; per-sample allocation not given. Each sample was drawn 63 days after the first injection (of vaccine or placebo). TCRdb keeps only in-frame clones here, not all; method: immunoSEQ multiplex PCR. The data show roughly 500,000 clones, roughly 85% seen once. Germline-derived CDR1 and CDR2 are MDHEN and SYDVKM. V trimming: 6 bases; J trimming: 2 bases; junction bases outside the gene matches: 5. The CDR3 has 15 amino acids.

The chain combines TRBV28 with TRBJ1-3; 9 positions match TRBD1. The source of this sequence is a person aged 18 to 65 who received the Ad26.COV2.S COVID-19 vaccine or a placebo. Source: peripheral blood, taken in a trial of Ad26.COV2.S vaccine versus placebo. The CDR3 region has the DNA TGTGCCAGCAGGCGGGACAGGGTGGCTGGAAACACCATATATTTT. Residues: CASRRDRVAGNTIYF.